These 18 T cell receptor beta chains came from one sample sequenced in a study of identical twins. TCRdb re-analysed the 5' RACE reads in MiXCR, keeping a single row per CDR3 protein. The table shows about 520,000 distinct CDR3 sequences, with less than 25% occurring only once. The same sample was also used in a study of T cells expressing NK-cell markers.

Sequenced: CD4+ T cells sorted from blood. The origin of the receptors is a woman younger than 35 in good health.

The rearrangement links TRBV7-2 to TRBJ2-7; TRBD2 matches 13 bases. In germline, CDR1 is SGHTA, CDR2 FQGNSA. Germline trimming cut 0 bases from V and 5 bases from J; bases unmatched to any gene: 13. The CDR3 covers 19 residues. In nucleotides, the CDR3 is TGTGCCAGCAGCTTAGCAGATTACTATACTAGCGGGAGGGCCCACGAGCAGTACTTC. Translation gives CASSLADYYTSGRAHEQYF.

This rearrangement joins TRBV20-1 to TRBJ2-4; TRBD2 matches at 7 bases. Germline lookup yields CDR1 DFQATT and CDR2 SNEGSKA (reference sequence). The CDR3 contains 14 residues. The V and J ends lost 6 bases and 6 bases, in that order; junction bases with no gene match: 11. The CDR3: CSATNPTGGNIQYF. Written as DNA, the CDR3 is TGCAGTGCGACCAACCCGACGGGGGGAAACATTCAGTACTTC.

This clonotype was seen more than once but under ten times. The chain joins TRBV12-3 or TRBV12-4 to TRBJ2-1, with 13 positions matching TRBD2. CDR3 size: 18 residues. Losses at the gene ends were 4 bases for V and 10 bases for J; bases not matched to a gene: 16. The CDR3, as DNA: TGTGCCAGCAGTTCCCAGCCTATGACTAGCGGGAGGCTCAGGGAGCAGTTCTTC. It yields the protein CASSSQPMTSGRLREQFF.

This rearrangement joins TRBV7-9 to TRBJ1-2; D is undetermined. V lost 3 bases, J lost 7 bases, and 12 bases lay in between. The CDR3 spans 13 residues. Per the germline V gene, CDR1 is SEHNR and CDR2 is FQNEAQ (reference sequence). The CDR3 is CASSLGQEPGYTF. CDR3 nucleotides: TGTGCCAGCAGCTTGGGCCAGGAGCCTGGCTACACCTTC.

This clonotype occurred a few times. The V call is TRBV29-1, the J call TRBJ1-6; D gene ambiguous. The V gene lost 5 bases and the J gene lost 7 bases, with 9 bases spanning the gap. This CDR3 contains 12 residues. Germline CDR1 SQVTM, CDR2 ANQGSEA. The CDR3 DNA reads as TGCAGCGTTACTCTGGGAAATTCACCCCTCCACTTT. It encodes CSVTLGNSPLHF. Combining the CDR3 with reference TRBV29-1 and TRBJ1-6 gives the whole variable domain SAVISQKPSRDICQRGTSLTIQCQVDSQVTMMFWYRQQPGQSLTLIATANQGSEATYESGFVIDKFPISRPNLTFSTLTVSNMSPEDSSIYLCSVTLGNSPLHFGNGTRLTVT.

The sample holds many counts of this clonotype. The chain joins TRBV12-3 or TRBV12-4 to TRBJ1-2, with D maybe TRBD1 (5 bases). Trimming cost V 5 bases and J 4 bases, with 20 bases left between them. This CDR3 has 16 residues. The CDR3 is CASSGDGGVFGYGYTF. The CDR3 nucleotides are TGTGCCAGCAGTGGGGACGGCGGTGTCTTTGGCTATGGCTACACCTTC.

The rearrangement uses TRBV25-1 and TRBJ1-1, with a possible D match to TRBD1 (6 bases). Trimming left V 4 bases short and J 11 bases short, with 14 bases between. CDR1 is MGHDK and CDR2 is SYGVNS in the germline V gene. The CDR3 loop spans 12 amino acids. The chain's CDR3 is CASSGGPGDAFF. The DNA for the CDR3 is TGTGCCAGCAGTGGGGGTCCAGGGGACGCTTTCTTT.

This clonotype was seen a handful of times. The chain joins TRBV10-3 to TRBJ2-7, with D tentatively TRBD1 (6 bases). Trimming took 6 bases from V and 7 from J, leaving 13 bases between them. Germline V gene sequence: CDR1 ENHRY, CDR2 SYGVKD. The CDR3 is 12 residues long. The CDR3 here is CAISRDILEQYF. DNA of the CDR3: TGTGCCATCAGCCGGGACATCCTTGAGCAGTACTTC.

This clonotype was recorded at least ten times. J is TRBJ1-1 and V is TRBV12-3 or TRBV12-4; D possibly corresponds to TRBD1 (6 bases). V was trimmed by 6 bases and J by 5 bases, leaving 16 bases between them. There are 14 residues in the CDR3. CDR3 region: CASRTREDRTEAFF. CDR3 nucleotide sequence: TGTGCCAGCAGAACAAGGGAGGACAGAACTGAAGCTTTCTTT.

V and J are TRBV20-1 and TRBJ2-5, with 12 bases matching TRBD2. In germline, CDR1 is DFQATT, CDR2 SNEGSKA (reference sequence). The trim removed 2 bases at V and 7 bases at J, leaving 14 bases unmatched. The CDR3 is 17 amino acids. The CDR3 region is CSARSTLAGGPIWTQYF. The CDR3 DNA is TGCAGTGCTAGATCGACTCTAGCGGGAGGGCCGATCTGGACCCAGTACTTC.

This clonotype was observed at least ten times. The V and J genes are TRBV29-1 and TRBJ2-5, with D perhaps TRBD1 (6 bases). The V gene's germline CDR1 is SQVTM and CDR2 ANQGSEA. Trimming shortened V by 7 bases and J by 1 base, and 10 bases separated the two germline ends. The CDR3 sequence is 12 residues long. CDR3 loop: CSGRTAQETQYF. The CDR3 DNA reads TGCAGCGGACGGACAGCCCAAGAGACCCAGTACTTC.

This clonotype was counted between two and nine times. The chain joins TRBV10-3 to TRBJ1-5; 7 bases fit TRBD1. The CDR3 spans 13 residues. In germline, CDR1 is ENHRY, CDR2 SYGVKD. Trimming cost V 2 bases and J 5 bases; bases outside gene matches: 0. In nucleotides, the CDR3 is TGTGCCATCAGTGAGGACAGGGATCAGCCCCAGCATTTT. It is translated as CAISEDRDQPQHF.

CDR3 residues: CATSRVWDRGSERGQQYF. DNA for the CDR3: TGTGCCACCAGCAGAGTCTGGGACAGGGGCTCCGAACGCGGGCAGCAGTACTTC. The chain couples TRBV15 to TRBJ2-7, with TRBD1 matching over 10 bases. The V segment lost 1 base and the J segment 8 bases; nucleotides outside the gene matches: 17. The germline CDR1 and CDR2 sequences are LNHNV and YYDKDF (reference sequence). The CDR3 extends over 18 amino acids. The whole variable domain, remainder taken from reference TRBV15 and TRBJ2-7, is DAMVIQNPRYQVTQFGKPVTLSCSQTLNHNVMYWYQQKSSQAPKLLFHYYDKDFNNEADTPDNFQSRRPNTSFCFLDIRSPGLGDTAMYLCATSRVWDRGSERGQQYFGPGTRLTVT.

This clonotype has a handful of counts. J is TRBJ2-7 and V is TRBV6-6, with D perhaps TRBD1 (6 bases). Trimming pared 2 bases from V and 6 bases from J, leaving 11 bases between. CDR3 length: 13 residues. Germline V lookup: CDR1 MNHNY, CDR2 SVGAGI (reference sequence). CDR3 in DNA: TGTGCCAGCAGTTACCCACAGGGATCCGAGCAGTACTTC. Protein product: CASSYPQGSEQYF.

The chain combines TRBV10-3 with TRBJ2-7; weak D call: TRBD2 (5 bases). Trimming left V 3 bases short and J 0 bases short, with 9 bases between. This CDR3 contains 14 residues. Germline V gives CDR1 ENHRY, CDR2 SYGVKD. The CDR3 sequence: CAISERESSYEQYF. The CDR3 DNA reads TGTGCCATCAGTGAAAGGGAGAGCTCCTACGAGCAGTACTTC.

This clonotype was detected a few times. V is TRBV24-1 and J is TRBJ2-1; 8 nucleotides match TRBD2. This CDR3 is built from 13 residues. Trimming took 2 bases from V and 12 from J; bases not matched to a gene: 5. In germline, CDR1 is KGHDR, CDR2 SFDVKD. The CDR3 DNA is TGTGCCACCAGTGATTCTACTAGCGGTAGGCAGTTCTTC. Amino acid sequence: CATSDSTSGRQFF.

This clonotype came up a few times. The J gene is TRBJ2-5, the V gene TRBV12-3 or TRBV12-4; TRBD1 might be the D (5 bases). Trimming shortened V by 6 bases and J by 2 bases, and 22 bases separated the two germline ends. CDR3 size: 17 residues. CDR3 protein: CASSPGAGRVKQETQYF. The DNA of the CDR3 is TGTGCCAGCAGCCCTGGGGCTGGTAGGGTCAAACAAGAGACCCAGTACTTC.

The chain uses TRBV2 and TRBJ2-1, with D hard to call. The CDR3 is 15 residues long. The V gene's germline CDR1 is SNHLY and CDR2 FYNNEI. V was shortened by 4 bases and J by 0 bases, with 10 bases between the two germline ends. The CDR3 is CASSVELRSYNEQFF. DNA of the CDR3: TGTGCCAGCAGTGTGGAACTCCGCTCCTACAATGAGCAGTTCTTC.